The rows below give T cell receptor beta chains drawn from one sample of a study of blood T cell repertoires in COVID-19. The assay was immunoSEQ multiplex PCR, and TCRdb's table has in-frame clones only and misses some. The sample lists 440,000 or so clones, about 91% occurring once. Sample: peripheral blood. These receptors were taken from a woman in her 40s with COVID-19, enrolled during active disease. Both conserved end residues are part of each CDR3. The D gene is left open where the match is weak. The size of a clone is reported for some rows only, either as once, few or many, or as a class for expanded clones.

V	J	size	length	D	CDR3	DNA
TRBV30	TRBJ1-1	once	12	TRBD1	CAWSQDREGAFF	TGTGCCTGGAGCCAGGACAGGGAAGGAGCTTTCTTT
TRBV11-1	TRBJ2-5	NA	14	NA	CASSSRTVQETQYF	TGTGCCAGCAGCTCCCGGACAGTCCAAGAGACCCAGTACTTC
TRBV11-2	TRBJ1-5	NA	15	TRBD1	CASSLTPDRGQPQHF	TGTGCCAGCAGCCTCACCCCGGACAGGGGTCAGCCCCAGCATTTT
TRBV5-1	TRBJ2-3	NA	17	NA	CASSLGGSGHSTDTQYF	TGCGCCAGCAGCTTGGGGGGGAGCGGGCATAGCACAGATACGCAGTATTTT
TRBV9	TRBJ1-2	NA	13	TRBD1	CASSGNRGTGYTF	TGTGCCAGCAGCGGAAACAGGGGGACAGGCTACACCTTC
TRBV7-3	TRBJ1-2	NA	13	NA	CASSPDRNYGYTF	TGTGCCAGCAGCCCGGACAGAAACTATGGCTACACCTTC
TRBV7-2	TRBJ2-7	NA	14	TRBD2	CASSLTSGGYEQYF	TGTGCCAGCAGCTTGACTAGCGGGGGCTACGAGCAGTACTTC
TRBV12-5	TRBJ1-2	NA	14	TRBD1	CASGRDRGFPGYTF	TGTGCTAGTGGTCGGGACAGGGGATTCCCTGGCTACACCTTC
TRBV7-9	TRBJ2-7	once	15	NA	CASSFGKGDVLEQYF	TGTGCCAGCAGCTTCGGGAAGGGGGACGTACTGGAGCAGTACTTC
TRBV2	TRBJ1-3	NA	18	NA	CASSRTGDRVNSGNTIYF	TGTGCCAGCAGCCGGACTGGGGATCGGGTTAACTCTGGAAACACCATATATTTT
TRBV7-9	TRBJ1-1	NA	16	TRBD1	CASSQQGTGGSTEAFF	TGTGCCAGCAGCCAGCAGGGGACAGGAGGATCGACTGAAGCTTTCTTT
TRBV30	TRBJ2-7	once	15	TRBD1	CAWSVPGQGGYEQYF	TGTGCCTGGAGTGTCCCGGGACAGGGGGGCTACGAGCAGTACTTC
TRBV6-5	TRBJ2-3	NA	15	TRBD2	CASRALAASTDTQYF	TGTGCCAGCAGGGCACTAGCGGCGAGCACAGATACGCAGTATTTT
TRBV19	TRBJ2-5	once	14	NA	CASSIDPVQETQYF	TGTGCCAGTAGTATAGATCCAGTACAAGAGACCCAGTACTTC
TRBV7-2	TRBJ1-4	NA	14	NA	CASSSQALGEKLFF	TGTGCCAGCAGCTCCCAGGCGCTGGGTGAAAAACTGTTTTTT
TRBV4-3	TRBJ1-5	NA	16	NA	CASSQDAGGRDQPQHF	TGCGCCAGCAGCCAAGATGCAGGAGGGAGGGATCAGCCCCAGCATTTT
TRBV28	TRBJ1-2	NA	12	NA	CASSFVSYGYTF	TGTGCCAGCAGTTTTGTCAGCTATGGCTACACCTTC
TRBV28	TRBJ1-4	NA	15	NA	CASRPGGGTHEKLFF	TGTGCCAGCAGACCGGGTGGGGGGACCCATGAAAAACTGTTTTTT
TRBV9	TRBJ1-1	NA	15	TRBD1	CASSVVGTANTEAFF	TGTGCCAGCAGCGTAGTAGGGACAGCGAACACTGAAGCTTTCTTT
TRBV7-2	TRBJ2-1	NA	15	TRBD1	CASSPDRGRRDEQFF	TGTGCCAGCAGCCCCGACAGGGGGCGCCGGGATGAGCAGTTCTTC
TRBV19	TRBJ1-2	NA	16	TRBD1	CASRGQGAHRNYGYTF	TGTGCCAGTCGTGGACAGGGGGCGCACCGTAACTATGGCTACACCTTC
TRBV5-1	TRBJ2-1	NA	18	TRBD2	CASSPGLAGGPLSNEQFF	TGCGCCAGCAGCCCGGGACTAGCGGGAGGGCCGTTGTCCAATGAGCAGTTCTTC
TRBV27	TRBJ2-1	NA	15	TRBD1	CASSSDRGTYNEQFF	TGTGCCAGCAGTTCGGACAGGGGTACCTACAATGAGCAGTTCTTC
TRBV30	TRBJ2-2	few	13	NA	CAWSTGEAGELFF	TGTGCCTGGAGTACCGGGGAAGCCGGGGAGCTGTTTTTT
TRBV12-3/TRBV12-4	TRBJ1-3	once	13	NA	CASNGDSGNTIYF	TGTGCCAGCAATGGAGACTCTGGAAACACCATATATTTT
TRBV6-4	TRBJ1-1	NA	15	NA	CASTHPAGSNTEAFF	TGTGCCAGCACTCACCCGGCGGGTTCGAACACTGAAGCTTTCTTT
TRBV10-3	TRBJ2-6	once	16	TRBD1	CAILGQGASGANVLTF	TGTGCCATCTTAGGACAGGGGGCTTCTGGGGCCAACGTCCTGACTTTC
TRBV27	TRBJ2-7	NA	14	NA	CASRISQGLSREYF	TGTGCCAGCAGGATCAGCCAGGGACTCTCACGAGAGTACTTC
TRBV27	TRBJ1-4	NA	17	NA	CASSFGLGGGGGEKLFF	TGTGCCAGCAGTTTTGGGCTGGGGGGGGGTGGGGGTGAAAAACTGTTTTTT
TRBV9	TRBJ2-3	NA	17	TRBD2	CASSAGRTSGTTDTQYF	TGTGCCAGCAGCGCCGGAAGGACTAGCGGGACCACAGATACGCAGTATTTT
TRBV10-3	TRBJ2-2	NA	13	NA	CAISELNTGELFF	TGTGCCATCAGTGAGTTAAACACCGGGGAGCTGTTTTTT
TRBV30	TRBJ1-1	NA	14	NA	CAWRRLGGGTEAFF	TGTGCCTGGAGACGACTAGGGGGGGGGACTGAAGCTTTCTTT
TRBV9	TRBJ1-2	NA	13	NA	CASSVHSADGYTF	TGTGCCAGCAGCGTCCATTCAGCGGATGGCTACACCTTC
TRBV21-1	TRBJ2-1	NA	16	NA	CASSKAGLAGTLEQFF	TGTGCCAGCAGCAAAGCGGGACTAGCGGGAACCCTTGAGCAGTTCTTC
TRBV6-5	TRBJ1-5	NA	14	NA	CASQEGYSNQPQHF	TGTGCCAGCCAGGAGGGGTATAGCAATCAGCCCCAGCATTTT
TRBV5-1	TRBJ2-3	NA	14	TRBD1	CASYPGQTTDTQYF	TGCGCCAGCTACCCGGGACAGACGACGGATACGCAGTATTTT
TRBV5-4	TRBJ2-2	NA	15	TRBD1	CASSFDRGITGELFF	TGTGCCAGCAGCTTCGACAGGGGAATCACCGGGGAGCTGTTTTTT
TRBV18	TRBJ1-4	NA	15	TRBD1	CASSPQGATNEKLFF	TGTGCCAGCTCCCCACAGGGGGCAACTAATGAAAAACTGTTTTTT
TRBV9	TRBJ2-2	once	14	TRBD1	CASSSRGGAGELFF	TGTGCCAGCAGCTCTAGAGGGGGCGCCGGGGAGCTGTTTTTT
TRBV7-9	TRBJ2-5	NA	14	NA	CASSLQQVEETQYF	TGTGCCAGCAGCTTACAGCAGGTGGAAGAGACCCAGTACTTC
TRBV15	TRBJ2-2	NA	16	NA	CATSRDPPGFTGELFF	TGTGCCACCAGCAGAGATCCACCGGGATTCACCGGGGAGCTGTTTTTT